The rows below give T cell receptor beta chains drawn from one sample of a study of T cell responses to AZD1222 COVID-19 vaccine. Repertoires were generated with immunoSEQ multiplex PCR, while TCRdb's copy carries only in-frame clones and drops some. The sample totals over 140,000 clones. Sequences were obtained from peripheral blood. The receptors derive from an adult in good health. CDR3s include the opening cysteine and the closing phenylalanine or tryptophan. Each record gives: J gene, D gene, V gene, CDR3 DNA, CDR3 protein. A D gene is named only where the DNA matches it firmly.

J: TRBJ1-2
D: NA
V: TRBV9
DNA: TGTGCCAGCAGCCCCCCCTCTAACTATGGCTACACCTTC
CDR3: CASSPPSNYGYTF

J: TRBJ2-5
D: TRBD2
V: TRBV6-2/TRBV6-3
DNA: TGTGCCAGCAGACCTCTTTTGGGAGGGGAGACCCAGTACTTC
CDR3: CASRPLLGGETQYF

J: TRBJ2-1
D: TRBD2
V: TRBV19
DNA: TGTGCCAGTAGTATAGGGGGGACTAGCGGCTACAATGAGCAGTTCTTC
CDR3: CASSIGGTSGYNEQFF

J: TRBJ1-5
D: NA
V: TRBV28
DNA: TGTGCCAGCAGCTCAATCCGGACGGTTAGCAATCAGCCCCAGCATTTT
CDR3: CASSSIRTVSNQPQHF

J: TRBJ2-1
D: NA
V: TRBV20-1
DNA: TGCAGTGCTAGTAGCCTCTACAATGAGCAGTTCTTC
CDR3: CSASSLYNEQFF

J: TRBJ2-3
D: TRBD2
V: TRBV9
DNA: TGTGCCCGCAGCGCCGGGGGGGGCCCAGATACGCAGTATTTT
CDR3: CARSAGGGPDTQYF

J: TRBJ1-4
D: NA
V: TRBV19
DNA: TGTGCCAGTGGTGCGAAGAGACAGCCCAATGAAAAACTGTTTTTT
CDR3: CASGAKRQPNEKLFF

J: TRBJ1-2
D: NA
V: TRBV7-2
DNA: TGTGCCAGCAGCTACCGGGACACCTATGGCTACACCTTC
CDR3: CASSYRDTYGYTF

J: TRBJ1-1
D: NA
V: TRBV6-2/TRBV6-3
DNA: TGTGCCAGCAGTTACCTAGGGATTCTCGAAGCTTTCTTT
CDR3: CASSYLGILEAFF

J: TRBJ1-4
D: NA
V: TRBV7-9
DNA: TGTGCCAGCAGGCACAGCCTCGGGAGGAGTGAAAAACTGTTTTTT
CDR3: CASRHSLGRSEKLFF

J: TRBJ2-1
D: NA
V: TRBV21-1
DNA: TGTGCCAGCAGCAAACCCCGCGCCTACAATGAGCAGTTCTTC
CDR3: CASSKPRAYNEQFF

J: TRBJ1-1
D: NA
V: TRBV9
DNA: TGTGCCAGCAGCACGGGCTACGCTGAAGCTTTCTTT
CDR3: CASSTGYAEAFF

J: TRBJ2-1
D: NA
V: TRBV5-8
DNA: TGTGCCAGCAGTTACAGGGCGGTTCTTAATGAGCAGTTCTTC
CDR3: CASSYRAVLNEQFF

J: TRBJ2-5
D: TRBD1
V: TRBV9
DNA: TGTGCCAGCAGCCTCGGGGACAGTCAAGAGACCCAGTACTTC
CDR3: CASSLGDSQETQYF

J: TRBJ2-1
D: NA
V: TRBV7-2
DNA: TGTGCCAGCAGCTTACTGATTGACAATGAGCAGTTCTTC
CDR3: CASSLLIDNEQFF

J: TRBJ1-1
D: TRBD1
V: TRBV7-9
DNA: TGTGCCAGCAGCTTTCAACGAACCGGGACAGGGGAGTGGGACACTGAAGCTTTCTTT
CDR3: CASSFQRTGTGEWDTEAFF

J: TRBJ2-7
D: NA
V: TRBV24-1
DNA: TGTGCCTCAGTTTTAGGGGATTCCTACGAGCAGTACTTC
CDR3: CASVLGDSYEQYF

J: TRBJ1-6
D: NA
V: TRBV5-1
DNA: TGCGCCAGCAGCTTGGTCGGAGGGCCGAGTTCACCCCTCCACTTT
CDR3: CASSLVGGPSSPLHF

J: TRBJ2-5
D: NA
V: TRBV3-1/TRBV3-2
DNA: TGTGCCAGCAGCCAAGACTCCGAGTTGTACCAAGAGACCCAGTACTTC
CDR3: CASSQDSELYQETQYF

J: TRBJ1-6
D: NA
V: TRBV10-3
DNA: TGTGCCATCAGAGACCGGGTTTATAATTCACCCCTCCACTTT
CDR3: CAIRDRVYNSPLHF

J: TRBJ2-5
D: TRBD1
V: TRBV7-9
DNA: TGTGCCAGCAGCTTAGAATTGACAGGGCAAGAGACCCAGTACTTC
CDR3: CASSLELTGQETQYF

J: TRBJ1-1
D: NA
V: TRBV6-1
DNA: TGTGCCAGCAGTGAAGCTGAGGACGGGGGTCCCTTCAGGGTTGAAGCTTTCTTT
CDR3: CASSEAEDGGPFRVEAFF